The 4 T cell receptor beta chains below come from one sample, sequenced in a study of CXCR3-negative and CXCR3-positive naive CD8 T cells. All TRB cDNA libraries came from 5' RACE performed with UMI labels. With the 5' RACE reads reprocessed, TCRdb shows one record per CDR3 protein and no DNA. The table lists under 85,000 distinct CDR3 sequences. Specimen: naive CXCR3- CD8+ T cells from blood. Subset given: CD45RO-CCR7+CD27+CD95- naive CD8+ T cells lacking CXCR3 (TNR3-). The receptors shown here come from a human donor in good health. Some clones in this sample may be carry-over from other donors' samples.

The chain couples TRBV25-1 to TRBJ1-1. Germline V gene data show CDR1 as MGHDK and CDR2 as SYGVNS. This CDR3 is 15 amino acids long. The CDR3 is CASSGIEVPNTEAFF.

This chain joins TRBV29-1 and TRBJ2-1; no DNA is available, so the TRBD1 call from TCRdb remains unchecked. Germline V CDR1 and CDR2: SQVTM, ANQGSEA. This CDR3 has 12 amino acids. CDR3 protein: CSVADRDDEQFF.

V usage is TRBV5-1 and J usage is TRBJ2-1. Per germline, CDR1 SGHRS and CDR2 YFSETQ. CDR3 length: 12 residues. CDR3: CASSLGANEQFF. Full variable domain (remainder filled in from reference TRBV5-1 and TRBJ2-1): KAGVTQTPRYLIKTRGQQVTLSCSPISGHRSVSWYQQTPGQGLQFLFEYFSETQRNKGNFPGRFSGRQFSNSRSEMNVSTLELGDSALYLCASSLGANEQFFGPGTRLTVL.

The gene calls are TRBV7-9 and TRBJ2-1; the D call from TCRdb, TRBD1, cannot be confirmed without DNA. CDR3 length equals 13 residues. Germline-derived CDR1 and CDR2 are SEHNR and FQNEAQ (reference sequence). CDR3 region: CASSLATGNEQFF.